Following are 30 T cell receptor beta chains from one sample sequenced in a study of T-cell memory formation after mild COVID-19. MiXCR, run by TCRdb on the 5' RACE reads, gives a single entry per CDR3 protein. The table has about 160,000 distinct CDR3 sequences, roughly 28% seen once. Sample: PBMCs or a T cell subset sorted from them (not recorded which). The source is an adult woman who had mild COVID-19 (a few samples of this study predate the infection). Cell type and time point are not known.

The V and J genes are TRBV20-1 and TRBJ1-1; 9 bases are shared with TRBD1. V trimming: 0 bases; J trimming: 3 bases; junction bases outside the gene matches: 8. Germline lookup yields CDR1 DFQATT and CDR2 SNEGSKA (reference sequence). The CDR3 covers 16 residues. The CDR3 loop is CSARELRTGVDTEAFF. The CDR3 nucleotides read TGCAGTGCTAGAGAACTGAGGACAGGGGTGGACACTGAAGCTTTCTTT.

The chain couples TRBV29-1 to TRBJ1-2, with a weak D call TRBD1 (6 bases). Germline-derived CDR1 and CDR2 are SQVTM and ANQGSEA. The CDR3 contains 14 residues. Trimming pared 0 bases from V and 4 bases from J, leaving 12 bases between. CDR3: CSVEEQGLGYGYTF. CDR3 nucleotide sequence: TGCAGCGTTGAAGAACAGGGACTCGGCTATGGCTACACCTTC.

The table lists this clonotype with a few counts. This chain uses TRBV4-2 with TRBJ2-1, with 10 positions matching TRBD2. This CDR3 comprises 15 residues. Per germline, CDR1 LGHNA and CDR2 YNFKEQ. V was clipped by 8 bases and J by 0 bases; unmatched bases: 4. The CDR3 DNA reads TGTGCCAGCCGGCCTAGCGGGAGCTCCTACAATGAGCAGTTCTTC. It codes for CASRPSGSSYNEQFF.

The chain has TRBV5-1 and TRBJ2-2; the D is unclear. The CDR3 covers 15 residues. Per the germline V gene, CDR1 is SGHRS and CDR2 is YFSETQ. V lost 1 base to trimming and J lost 2 bases, with 9 bases between them. The CDR3 DNA reads as TGCGCCAGCAGCTTGAGGCAGACCAACACCGGGGAGCTGTTTTTT. It is translated as CASSLRQTNTGELFF.

J is TRBJ2-5 and V is TRBV12-3 or TRBV12-4; D is perhaps TRBD2 (6 bases). V shed 3 bases and J shed 2 bases, with 10 bases lying between them. The CDR3 runs 14 residues. The CDR3 sequence is CASSFSGPQETQYF. The CDR3 DNA is TGTGCCAGCAGTTTTAGCGGACCACAAGAGACCCAGTACTTC.

This chain connects TRBV20-1 to TRBJ2-7, with 9 bases matching TRBD1. J was trimmed by 5 bases and V by 0 bases; bases with no gene match: 11. Germline assignment: CDR1 DFQATT and CDR2 SNEGSKA (reference sequence). The CDR3 has 16 residues. The DNA of the CDR3 is TGCAGTGCTAGAGAAGTGAACAGGGGGCGACTTCACGAGCAGTACTTC. It yields the protein CSAREVNRGRLHEQYF.

This clonotype was seen a few times. J is TRBJ2-1 and V is TRBV7-8; D is unclear. The germline V and J ends were trimmed by 0 bases and 3 bases, with 9 bases remaining between them. The CDR3 runs to 15 residues. CDR1 and CDR2 from the germline V gene are SGHVS and FQNEAQ. This CDR3 is CASSLAHGSYNEQFF. As DNA, the CDR3 is TGTGCCAGCAGCTTAGCGCACGGCAGCTACAATGAGCAGTTCTTC. Complete variable domain (other parts from reference TRBV7-8 and TRBJ2-1): GAGVSQSPRYKVAKRGQDVALRCDPISGHVSLFWYQQALGQGPEFLTYFQNEAQLDKSGLPSDRFFAERPEGSVSTLKIQRTQQEDSAVYLCASSLAHGSYNEQFFGPGTRLTVL.

This clonotype turned up a few times. The V call is TRBV3-1, the J call TRBJ2-3; 11 nucleotides line up with TRBD1. Germline CDR1 and CDR2: LGHDT and YNNKEL (reference sequence). The CDR3 runs to 14 residues. V was pared by 6 bases and J by 8 bases, with 7 bases of the junction left unmatched. The CDR3 here is CASRSSGTGGTQYF. Here the CDR3 DNA reads TGTGCCAGCAGATCCTCCGGGACAGGGGGTACGCAGTATTTT.

This clonotype was observed a handful of times. This chain joins TRBV7-2 and TRBJ1-2; TRBD1 might be the D (5 bases). The CDR3 length is 13 residues. Trimming stripped 1 base from V and 8 bases from J, with 11 bases between. The germline V gene encodes CDR1 SGHTA and CDR2 FQGNSA. In DNA form, the CDR3 reads TGTGCCAGCAGCTTAGGGCAGAGGGACGGCTACACCTTC. Amino acid sequence: CASSLGQRDGYTF.

Only a few counts were recorded for this clonotype. The chain carries TRBV24-1 and TRBJ2-2; no definite D call. CDR3 size: 12 residues. The V end was cut by 7 bases, the J end by 4 bases, with 6 bases between. In germline, CDR1 is KGHDR, CDR2 SFDVKD. CDR3 coding DNA: TGTGCCACCAGGCTGGGCACCGGGGAGCTGTTTTTT. It yields the protein CATRLGTGELFF.

The chain couples TRBV20-1 to TRBJ1-1; perhaps TRBD1 as D (6 bases). CDR1 DFQATT and CDR2 SNEGSKA come from the germline V gene (reference sequence). V lost 0 bases, J lost 0 bases, and 11 bases lay in between. The CDR3 has 15 residues. The CDR3: CSARDRGALNTEAFF. The CDR3 region has the DNA TGCAGTGCTAGAGATAGGGGGGCCCTGAACACTGAAGCTTTCTTT.

CDR3 amino acids: CAWRQGSGELFF. The CDR3 DNA reads as TGTGCCTGGAGGCAGGGCTCCGGGGAGCTGTTTTTT. V usage is TRBV30 and J usage is TRBJ2-2, with D perhaps TRBD1 (5 bases). The CDR3 has 12 residues. V gave up 3 bases and J gave up 6 bases, with 8 bases separating them. The germline gives CDR1 GTSNPN, CDR2 SVGIG (reference sequence).

V usage is TRBV2 and J usage is TRBJ2-1, with D possibly being TRBD2 (7 bases). The CDR3 length is 14 residues. CDR1 and CDR2 from the germline V gene are SNHLY and FYNNEI. Deletions cut 10 bases from V and 6 bases from J, with 19 bases between. The CDR3 nucleotides read TGTGCCACCGGGAAGGGGGGGGGCCTCAATGAGCAGTTCTTC. It codes for CATGKGGGLNEQFF.

This clonotype was detected only a few times. A read error may account for a junction end that differs from germline. The chain is built from TRBV5-1 and TRBJ2-5; 10 nucleotides align to TRBD2. Germline V gene lookup returns CDR1 SGHRS and CDR2 YFSETQ. The CDR3 consists of 15 residues. The CDR3 DNA reads TGCGCCAGTTCCGGGACTAGCGTATTGAAAGAGACACAGTACTTC. It translates to CASSGTSVLKETQYF.

This clonotype was recorded at least ten times. J is TRBJ2-2 and V is TRBV12-3 or TRBV12-4; D unresolved. This CDR3 has 13 amino acids. Trimming removed 6 bases from V and 6 bases from J, with 11 bases in between. The CDR3 protein is CASSPGGAGELFF. As DNA, the CDR3 is TGTGCCAGCAGCCCGGGCGGCGCCGGGGAGCTGTTTTTT.

J is TRBJ1-6 and V is TRBV7-6, with TRBD1 identical over 8 bases. Germline V gene data show CDR1 as SGHVS and CDR2 as FNYEAQ. The CDR3 extends over 16 amino acids. J gave up 7 bases and V 5 bases, and 10 bases lay outside the gene matches. The CDR3 coding sequence is TGTGCCAGCAGCCCCAGACAGGGGTTAGGGAATTCACCCCTCCACTTT. Translated: CASSPRQGLGNSPLHF. The full variable domain, completed using reference TRBV7-6 and TRBJ1-6, is GAGVSQSPRYKVTKRGQDVALRCDPISGHVSLYWYRQALGQGPEFLTYFNYEAQQDKSGLPNDRFSAERPEGSISTLTIQRTEQRDSAMYRCASSPRQGLGNSPLHFGNGTRLTVT.

This clonotype turned up a few times. This sequence joins TRBV29-1 and TRBJ1-1; D call uncertain. Germline V gene sequence: CDR1 SQVTM, CDR2 ANQGSEA. The CDR3 length is 11 residues. V was cut by 1 base and J by 2 bases, with 2 bases left in between. CDR3 residues: CSVEANTEAFF. The CDR3 bases are TGCAGCGTTGAAGCTAACACTGAAGCTTTCTTT.

V usage is TRBV20-1 and J usage is TRBJ1-3; no clear D. CDR3 size: 14 residues. Germline CDR1 and CDR2: DFQATT and SNEGSKA (reference sequence). Between the trimmed V and J ends, which lost 0 bases and 4 bases, there was a span of 10 bases. The CDR3 coding sequence is TGCAGTGCTAGAGATCTGAGGAGAGGAAACACCATATATTTT. This codes for CSARDLRRGNTIYF.

V usage is TRBV29-1 and J usage is TRBJ2-2; 10 nucleotides line up with TRBD1. This CDR3 spans 18 amino acids. The germline V gene has CDR1 SQVTM and CDR2 ANQGSEA. Unmatched junction bases numbered 11, after V lost 0 bases and J lost 4 bases. For the CDR3, the DNA is TGCAGCGTTGAAGAAATAATCCCCGGGACAGGGGTCACCGGGGAGCTGTTTTTT. Translating gives CSVEEIIPGTGVTGELFF.

The sample holds a few counts of this clonotype. This sequence joins TRBV4-1 and TRBJ2-7; 7 bases fit TRBD2. V lost 3 bases to trimming and J lost 2 bases; unmatched junction nucleotides: 1. CDR3 length: 13 residues. Germline V gene data show CDR1 as MGHRA and CDR2 as YSYEKL. The CDR3 reads CASSQGGTYEQYF. The CDR3 DNA reads as TGCGCCAGCAGCCAGGGGGGGACCTACGAGCAGTACTTC.

The rearrangement uses TRBV6-5 and TRBJ2-3, with unresolved D. The CDR3 is 13 residues long. Trimming stripped 2 bases from V and 4 bases from J, with 7 bases between. The germline V gene encodes CDR1 MNHEY and CDR2 SVGAGI. The CDR3, as DNA: TGTGCCAGCAGTTACGGGTCGGCAGATACGCAGTATTTT. Translating gives CASSYGSADTQYF.

This chain connects TRBV21-1 to TRBJ2-7; the D segment call TRBD1 is taken from the table without a DNA check. TRBV21-1 is a pseudogene. The CDR3 covers 16 residues. CDR3 sequence reads: CASSPPGTGETYEQYF. The CDR3 DNA is TGTGCCAGCAGCCCACCCGGGACAGGGGAGACCTACGAGCAGTACTTC.

The table lists this clonotype with a few counts. This sequence joins TRBV6-2 or TRBV6-3 and TRBJ2-6; no definite D call. V was cut by 3 bases and J by 6 bases, with 6 bases left in between. The CDR3 has 13 residues. Looked up from germline, CDR1 is MNHEY and CDR2 is SVGEGT. Here the CDR3 reads CASSYDEANVLTF. CDR3 nucleotides: TGTGCCAGCAGTTATGACGAGGCCAACGTCCTGACTTTC.

The V and J genes are TRBV15 and TRBJ2-7; D tentatively fits TRBD1 or TRBD2 (7 bases each). CDR3 length equals 15 residues. Trimming stripped 4 bases from V and 5 bases from J, with 18 bases between. The germline gives CDR1 LNHNV, CDR2 YYDKDF (reference sequence). The CDR3 bases are TGTGCCACCAGCACGGGACTAAGACAGGGTGACGAGCAGTACTTC. The encoded protein is CATSTGLRQGDEQYF.

The rearrangement links TRBV2 to TRBJ1-2; D is possibly TRBD1 (5 bases). From germline, CDR1 is SNHLY and CDR2 FYNNEI. The CDR3 has 15 residues. V lost 0 bases and J 8 bases, leaving 16 bases between the germline ends. The CDR3 sequence: CASSEASRGPRGYTF. CDR3 DNA: TGTGCCAGCAGTGAAGCAAGTCGGGGCCCACGGGGCTACACCTTC. Drawing the rest from reference TRBV2 and TRBJ1-2, the complete variable domain is EPEVTQTPSHQVTQMGQEVILRCVPISNHLYFYWYRQILGQKVEFLVSFYNNEISEKSEIFDDQFSVERPDGSNFTLKIRSTKLEDSAMYFCASSEASRGPRGYTFGSGTRLTVV.

This clonotype was picked up many times. V usage is TRBV25-1 and J usage is TRBJ2-3; the match to TRBD2 covers 9 bases. This CDR3 region has 15 residues. Germline lookup yields CDR1 MGHDK and CDR2 SYGVNS. Trimming at V came to 4 bases and at J to 0 bases, leaving 2 bases not matched to a gene. CDR3 sequence reads: CASSGLAGSTDTQYF. The CDR3 DNA follows: TGTGCCAGCAGTGGCCTAGCGGGGAGCACAGATACGCAGTATTTT.

V is TRBV5-1 and J is TRBJ1-1, with D tentatively TRBD1 (6 bases). Trimming took 6 bases from V and 6 from J, leaving 18 bases between them. The CDR3 length is 14 residues. Germline V gives CDR1 SGHRS, CDR2 YFSETQ. DNA for the CDR3: TGCGCCAGCAAATTTCACAGGGAAGGGGCTGAAGCTTTCTTT. The encoded protein is CASKFHREGAEAFF.

In its sample, this clonotype was seen a few times. The rearrangement joins TRBV27 to TRBJ1-2; D ambiguous. This CDR3 contains 14 residues. Germline V CDR1 and CDR2: MNHEY, SMNVEV (reference sequence). Trimming took off 4 bases at V and 5 bases at J, with 14 bases between the two ends. The CDR3 DNA reads as TGTGCCAGCAGTTCCCTTGGAGTCTCTTATGGCTACACCTTC. As protein: CASSSLGVSYGYTF.

CDR3 DNA: TGTGCCAGCAGCTCACGGGGGCGAACCGGGGAGCTGTTTTTT. As protein: CASSSRGRTGELFF. The V and J genes are TRBV11-2 and TRBJ2-2, with D perhaps being TRBD1 or TRBD2 (6 bases each). The CDR3 has 14 amino acids. Germline values: CDR1 SGHAT, CDR2 FQNNGV. V gave up 4 bases and J gave up 5 bases, with 11 bases separating them.

This clonotype was detected once. The chain recombines TRBV27 with TRBJ1-2, with 7 bases fitting TRBD1. The CDR3 has 14 amino acids. The ends lost 6 bases at V and 4 bases at J; junction bases unmatched: 8. The germline gives CDR1 MNHEY, CDR2 SMNVEV (reference sequence). The CDR3, as DNA: TGTGCCAGCAGCCCTATGGGACAGCCCTATGGCTACACCTTC. Translating gives CASSPMGQPYGYTF.